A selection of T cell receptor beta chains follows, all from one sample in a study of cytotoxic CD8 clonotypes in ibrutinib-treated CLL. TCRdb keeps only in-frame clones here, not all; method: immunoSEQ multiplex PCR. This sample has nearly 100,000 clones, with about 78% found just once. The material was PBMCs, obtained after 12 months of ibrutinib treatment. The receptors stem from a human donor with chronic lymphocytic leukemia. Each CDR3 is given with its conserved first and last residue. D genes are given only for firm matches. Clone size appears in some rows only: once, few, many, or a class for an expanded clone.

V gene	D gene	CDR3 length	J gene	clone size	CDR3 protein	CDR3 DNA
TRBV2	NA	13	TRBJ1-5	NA	CASRLDSNQPQHF	TGTGCCAGCAGACTCGACAGTAATCAGCCCCAGCATTTT
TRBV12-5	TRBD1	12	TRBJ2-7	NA	CASRQGAYEQYF	TGTGCTAGCAGACAGGGAGCCTACGAGCAGTACTTC
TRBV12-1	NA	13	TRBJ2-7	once	CASSFIFRCEQYF	TGTGCCAGCAGCTTTATTTTTCGGTGCGAGCAGTACTTC
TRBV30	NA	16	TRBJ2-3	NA	CAWSDRQDLSTDTQYF	TGTGCCTGGAGTGATCGACAGGACCTATCCACAGATACGCAGTATTTT
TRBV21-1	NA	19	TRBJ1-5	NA	CASSKVKGTGRWDNQPQHF	TGTGCCAGCAGCAAAGTAAAGGGGACAGGGAGGTGGGACAATCAGCCCCAGCATTTT
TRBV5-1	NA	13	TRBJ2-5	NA	CASSLGDQETQYF	TGCGCCAGCAGCTTGGGGGACCAAGAGACCCAGTACTTC
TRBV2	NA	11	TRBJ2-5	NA	CASSALETQYF	TGTGCCAGCAGTGCCCTGGAGACCCAGTACTTC
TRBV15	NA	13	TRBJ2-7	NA	CATSRESDYEQYF	TGTGCCACCAGCAGAGAATCGGACTACGAGCAGTACTTC
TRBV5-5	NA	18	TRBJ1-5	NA	CASSFSEVLGVSNQPQHF	TGTGCCAGCAGCTTCTCGGAGGTGTTGGGCGTGAGCAATCAGCCCCAGCATTTT
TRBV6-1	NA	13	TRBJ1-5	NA	CASSRKGDQPQHF	TGTGCCAGCAGTCGTAAGGGTGACCAGCCCCAGCATTTT
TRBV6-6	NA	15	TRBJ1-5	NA	CASSPEVLGAQPQHF	TGTGCCAGCAGTCCAGAGGTCCTTGGCGCTCAGCCCCAGCATTTT
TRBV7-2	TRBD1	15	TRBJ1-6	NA	CASSPRTGGNSPLHF	TGTGCCAGCAGCCCGAGGACAGGGGGGAATTCACCCCTCCACTTT
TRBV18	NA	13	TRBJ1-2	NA	CASSPDVQGGYTF	TGTGCCAGCTCACCCGACGTTCAAGGTGGCTACACCTTC
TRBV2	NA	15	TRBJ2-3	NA	CASSEVQGGWDTQYF	TGTGCCAGCAGTGAAGTCCAGGGGGGGTGGGATACGCAGTATTTT
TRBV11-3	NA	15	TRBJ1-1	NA	CASSLTGISNTEAFF	TGTGCCAGCAGCTTAACGGGAATCTCGAACACTGAAGCTTTCTTT
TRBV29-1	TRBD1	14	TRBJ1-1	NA	CSVGGAGGNTEAFF	TGCAGCGTTGGAGGGGCAGGGGGAAACACTGAAGCTTTCTTT
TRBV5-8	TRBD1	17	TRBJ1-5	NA	CASSSGTVSNGNQPQHF	TGTGCCAGCAGCTCCGGGACAGTGAGTAATGGCAATCAGCCCCAGCATTTT
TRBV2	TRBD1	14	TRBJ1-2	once	CASGGTGEFYGYTF	TGTGCCAGCGGGGGGACAGGGGAGTTCTATGGCTACACCTTC
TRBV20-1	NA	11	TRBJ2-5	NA	CSAPPGETQYF	TGCAGTGCTCCCCCTGGAGAGACCCAGTACTTC
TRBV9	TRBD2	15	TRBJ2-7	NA	CASSVAPSGGGEQYF	TGTGCCAGCAGCGTAGCACCTAGCGGGGGCGGGGAGCAGTACTTC
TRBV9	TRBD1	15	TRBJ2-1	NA	CASSVVGQGKDEQFF	TGTGCCAGCAGCGTAGTTGGACAGGGGAAGGATGAGCAGTTCTTC
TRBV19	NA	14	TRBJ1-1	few	CASSIDRLNTEAFF	TGTGCCAGTAGTATAGACAGGTTGAACACTGAAGCTTTCTTT
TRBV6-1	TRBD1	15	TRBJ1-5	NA	CASSRDREGNQPQHF	TGTGCCAGCAGCCGGGACAGGGAGGGCAATCAGCCCCAGCATTTT